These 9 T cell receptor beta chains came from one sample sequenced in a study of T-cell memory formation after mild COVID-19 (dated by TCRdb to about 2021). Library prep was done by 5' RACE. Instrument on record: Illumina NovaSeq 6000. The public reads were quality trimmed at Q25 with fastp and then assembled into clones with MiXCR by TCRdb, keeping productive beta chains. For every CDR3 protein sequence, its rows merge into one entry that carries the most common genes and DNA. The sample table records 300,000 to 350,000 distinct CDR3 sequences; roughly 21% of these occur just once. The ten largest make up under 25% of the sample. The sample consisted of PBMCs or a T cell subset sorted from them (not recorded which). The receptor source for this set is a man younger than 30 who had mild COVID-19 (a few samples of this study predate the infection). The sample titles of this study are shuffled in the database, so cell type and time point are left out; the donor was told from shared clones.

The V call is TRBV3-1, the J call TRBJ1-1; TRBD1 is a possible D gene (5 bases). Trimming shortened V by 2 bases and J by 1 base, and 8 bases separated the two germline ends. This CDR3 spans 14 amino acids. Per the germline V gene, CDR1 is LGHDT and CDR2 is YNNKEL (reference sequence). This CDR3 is CASSQSDTNTEAFF. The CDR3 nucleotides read TGTGCCAGCAGCCAATCGGACACGAACACTGAAGCTTTCTTT.

This CDR3 is CASSQDRETESSYEQYF. DNA for the CDR3: TGTGCCAGCAGCCAAGATCGGGAGACAGAGAGCTCCTACGAGCAGTACTTC. This chain connects TRBV3-1 to TRBJ2-7, with D perhaps TRBD2 (6 bases). V gave up 0 bases and J gave up 0 bases, with 15 bases separating them. Per germline, CDR1 LGHDT and CDR2 YNNKEL (reference sequence). This CDR3 spans 17 amino acids.

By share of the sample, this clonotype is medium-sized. The CDR3 DNA reads TGTGCTACGGCGGGGGGGCCGGAGTCCAAAAACATTCAGTACTTC. Translation gives CATAGGPESKNIQYF. The rearrangement joins TRBV6-5 to TRBJ2-4; 9 nucleotides agree with TRBD2. The CDR3 is 15 amino acids. CDR1 and CDR2 (germline): MNHEY, SVGAGI.

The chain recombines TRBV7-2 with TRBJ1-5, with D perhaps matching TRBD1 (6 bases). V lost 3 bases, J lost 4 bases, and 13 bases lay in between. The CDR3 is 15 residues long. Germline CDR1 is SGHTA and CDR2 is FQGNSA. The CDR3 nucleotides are TGTGCCAGCAGCTTCGCGGGGGGCTTTAATCAGCCCCAGCATTTT. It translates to CASSFAGGFNQPQHF.

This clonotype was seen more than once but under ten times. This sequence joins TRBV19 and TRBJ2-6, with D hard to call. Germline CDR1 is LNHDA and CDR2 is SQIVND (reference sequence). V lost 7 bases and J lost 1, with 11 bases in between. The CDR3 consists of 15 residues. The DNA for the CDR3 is TGTGCCAGTAAGAACAGAACATCTGGGGCCAACGTCCTGACTTTC. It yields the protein CASKNRTSGANVLTF.

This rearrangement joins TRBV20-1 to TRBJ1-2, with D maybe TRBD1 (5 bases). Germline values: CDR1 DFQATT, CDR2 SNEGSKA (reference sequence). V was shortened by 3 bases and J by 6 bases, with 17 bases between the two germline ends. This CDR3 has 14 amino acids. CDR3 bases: TGCAGTGCTAGGTTCCCGGGGACGGGGGATGGCTACACCTTC. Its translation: CSARFPGTGDGYTF.

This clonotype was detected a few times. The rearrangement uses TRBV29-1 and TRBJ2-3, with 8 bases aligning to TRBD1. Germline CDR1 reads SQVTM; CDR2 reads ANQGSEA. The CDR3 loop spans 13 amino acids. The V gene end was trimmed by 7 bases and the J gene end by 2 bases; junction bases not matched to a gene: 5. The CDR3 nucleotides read TGCAGCGGATGGGGACAGGCCACAGATACGCAGTATTTT. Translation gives CSGWGQATDTQYF.

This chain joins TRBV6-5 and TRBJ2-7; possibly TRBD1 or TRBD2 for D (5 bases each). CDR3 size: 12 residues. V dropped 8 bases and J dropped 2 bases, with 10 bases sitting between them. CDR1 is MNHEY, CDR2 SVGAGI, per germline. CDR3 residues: CASGGIAYEQYF. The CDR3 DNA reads TGTGCCAGCGGGGGAATCGCCTACGAGCAGTACTTC.

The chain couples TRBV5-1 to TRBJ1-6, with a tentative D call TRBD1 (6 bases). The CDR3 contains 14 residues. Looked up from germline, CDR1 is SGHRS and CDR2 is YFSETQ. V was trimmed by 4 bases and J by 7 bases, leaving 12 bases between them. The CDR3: CASSPRGGNSPLHF. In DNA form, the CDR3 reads TGCGCCAGCAGCCCCAGGGGCGGAAATTCACCCCTCCACTTT.